This TCR beta chain originates from a study of blood T cells in healthy people across ages. CDR3 length: 15 amino acids. Germline V gene lookup returns CDR1 SEHNR and CDR2 FQNEAQ (reference sequence). V was clipped by 2 bases and J by 5 bases, with 12 bases between them. The use of a sample-barcoded 5' primer and a J-beta primer mix characterized a second PCR of roughly 6 to 11 cycles. TCRdb used MiXCR to reprocess the 5' RACE reads, holding one entry per CDR3 protein. The data hold about 1.8 million distinct CDR3 sequences, with roughly 49% observed a single time. The TCR sequence derives from a woman aged 40 to 55 in good health. The sample consisted of blood. The chain has TRBV7-9 and TRBJ1-4; a possible D gene is TRBD1 (5 bases). The CDR3 region has the DNA TGTGCCAGCAGCTTACAGGGATCGGGCAATGAAAAACTGTTTTTT. It encodes CASSLQGSGNEKLFF. Together with reference TRBV7-9 and TRBJ1-4, the CDR3 gives the full variable domain: DTGVSQNPRHKITKRGQNVTFRCDPISEHNRLYWYRQTLGQGPEFLTYFQNEAQLEKSRLLSDRFSAERPKGSFSTLEIQRTEQGDSAMYLCASSLQGSGNEKLFFGSGTQLSVL.